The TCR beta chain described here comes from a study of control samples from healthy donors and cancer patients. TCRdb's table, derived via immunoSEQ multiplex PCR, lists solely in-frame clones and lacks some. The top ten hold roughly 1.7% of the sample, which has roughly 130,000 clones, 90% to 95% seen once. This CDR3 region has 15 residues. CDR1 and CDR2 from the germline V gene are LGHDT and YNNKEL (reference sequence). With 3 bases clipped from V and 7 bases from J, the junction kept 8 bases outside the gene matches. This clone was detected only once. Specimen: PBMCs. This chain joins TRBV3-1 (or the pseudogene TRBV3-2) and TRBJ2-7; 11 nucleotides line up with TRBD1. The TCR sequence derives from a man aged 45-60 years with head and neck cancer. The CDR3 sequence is CASSHLGQGASEQYF. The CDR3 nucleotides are TGTGCCAGCAGCCACCTTGGACAGGGGGCGAGTGAGCAGTACTTC.